These 18 T cell receptor beta chains came from one sample sequenced in a study of blood T cell repertoires in COVID-19. The assay was immunoSEQ multiplex PCR, and TCRdb's table has in-frame clones only and misses some. The sample has 200,000 to 300,000 clones; approximately 90% are singletons. The material sequenced was PBMCs or T cells enriched from blood (not recorded which). These TCRs come from a woman in her thirties or forties with acute COVID-19.

The chain carries TRBV6-5 and TRBJ1-2; perhaps TRBD1 as D (6 bases). Germline V lookup: CDR1 MNHEY, CDR2 SVGAGI. V lost 5 bases and J 7 bases, leaving 14 bases between the germline ends. The CDR3 runs to 13 residues. CDR3 in DNA: TGTGCCAGCAGTCCCATACAGGGAAGTGGCTACACCTTC. It is translated as CASSPIQGSGYTF.

The chain uses TRBV3-1 (or the pseudogene TRBV3-2) and TRBJ1-5; D gene unclear. V shed 1 base and J shed 2 bases, with 3 bases lying between them. Germline V CDR1 and CDR2: LGHDT, YNNKEL (reference sequence). CDR3 size: 13 residues. CDR3 residues: CASSQAGNQPQHF. The CDR3 DNA reads as TGTGCCAGCAGCCAAGCTGGCAATCAGCCCCAGCATTTT.

This chain uses TRBV27 with TRBJ1-2; TRBD1 matches 9 bases. The CDR3 is made up of 13 amino acids. CDR1 is MNHEY, CDR2 SMNVEV, per germline (reference sequence). Germline trimming cut 6 bases from V and 8 bases from J; bases unmatched to any gene: 7. The CDR3, as DNA: TGTGCCAGCAGACAGAGGACAGGGGAAGGCTACACCTTC. The encoded protein is CASRQRTGEGYTF.

This sequence joins TRBV2 and TRBJ1-5; 12 bases agree with TRBD1. This CDR3 has 14 amino acids. V lost 9 bases and J lost 6; bases outside the gene matches: 6. Germline CDR1 reads SNHLY; CDR2 reads FYNNEI. In DNA, the CDR3 is TGTGCCAGTAACCCGGGACAGGGGGCTCAGCCCCAGCATTTT. Its translation: CASNPGQGAQPQHF.

The chain is built from TRBV7-9 and TRBJ1-1, with D possibly matching TRBD1 (6 bases). Germline V lookup: CDR1 SEHNR, CDR2 FQNEAQ (reference sequence). The CDR3 is 14 amino acids. The V and J ends lost 1 base and 8 bases respectively, with 14 bases between them. The chain's CDR3 is CASSLDLRGDEAFF. The CDR3 DNA follows: TGTGCCAGCAGCTTAGATCTCAGGGGTGACGAAGCTTTCTTT.

Only one count was recorded for this clone. The chain employs TRBV6-2 or TRBV6-3 and TRBJ1-1; weak D call: TRBD1 (6 bases). V lost 6 bases, J lost 1 base, and 18 bases lay in between. The CDR3 length is 16 residues. Germline CDR1 MNHEY, CDR2 SVGEGT. The CDR3 region is CASSIGGASGNTEAFF. CDR3 nucleotides: TGTGCCAGCAGCATAGGGGGGGCCTCAGGGAACACTGAAGCTTTCTTT.

The gene calls are TRBV19 and TRBJ1-4; D is ambiguous. The germline CDR1 and CDR2 sequences are LNHDA and SQIVND (reference sequence). V was cut by 6 bases and J by 2 bases, with 10 bases left in between. The CDR3 length is 14 residues. CDR3 nucleotides: TGTGCCAGTAGGCGATTGGAGACTAATGAAAAACTGTTTTTT. This gives the protein CASRRLETNEKLFF.

The rearrangement links TRBV19 to TRBJ1-2, with D unresolved. The V end was cut by 1 base, the J end by 7 bases, with 19 bases between. Germline V lookup: CDR1 LNHDA, CDR2 SQIVND (reference sequence). CDR3 length: 16 residues. CDR3 DNA sequence: TGTGCCAGTAGTATAGCCGGACTAGACGGCACCTCTGGCTACACCTTC. Protein: CASSIAGLDGTSGYTF.

In its sample, this clone was seen once. The CDR3: CASSPPSGLYQSSGNTIYF. The CDR3 coding sequence is TGTGCCAGCAGCCCGCCCTCGGGACTCTACCAGAGCTCTGGAAACACCATATATTTT. The chain recombines TRBV7-2 with TRBJ1-3, with D tentatively TRBD1 (5 bases). Trimming removed 5 bases from V and 0 bases from J, with 23 bases in between. The CDR3 runs 19 residues. Germline values: CDR1 SGHTA, CDR2 FQGNSA.

The gene calls are TRBV3-1 (or the pseudogene TRBV3-2) and TRBJ2-5, with TRBD2 matching 10 bases. Germline V CDR1 and CDR2: LGHDT, YNNKEL (reference sequence). V shed 4 bases, J shed 3 bases, and the junction held 11 bases outside the gene matches. This CDR3 region has 17 residues. The CDR3 loop is CASSPFTGLAAKETQYF. Written as DNA, the CDR3 is TGTGCCAGCAGCCCCTTTACCGGACTAGCGGCCAAAGAGACCCAGTACTTC.

This chain's CDR3 is CASSLEAGNYGYTF. CDR3 nucleotide sequence: TGCGCCAGCAGCTTGGAGGCGGGGAACTATGGCTACACCTTC. The chain carries TRBV5-1 and TRBJ1-2; D is undetermined. The CDR3 contains 14 residues. The V end lost 0 bases, the J end lost 2 bases, and 8 bases lay between the germline ends. Germline assignment: CDR1 SGHRS and CDR2 YFSETQ.

This clone was recorded only once. J is TRBJ2-1 and V is TRBV5-1, with D possibly TRBD2 on 6 matching bases. V gave up 2 bases and J gave up 2 bases, with 14 bases separating them. This CDR3 contains 16 residues. CDR1 and CDR2 (germline): SGHRS, YFSETQ. For the CDR3, the DNA is TGCGCCAGCAGCTTCTCAGTGGGAGGAACCTACAATGAGCAGTTCTTC. Encoded protein: CASSFSVGGTYNEQFF.

The rearrangement joins TRBV7-9 to TRBJ2-2; 9 bases map to TRBD1. CDR1 is SEHNR, CDR2 FQNEAQ, per germline (reference sequence). Trimming took 5 bases from V and 1 from J; bases not matched to a gene: 8. This CDR3 region has 17 residues. In DNA form, the CDR3 reads TGTGCCAGCAGCGTCCGACCGGGACAGGGGAACACCGGGGAGCTGTTTTTT. Translation: CASSVRPGQGNTGELFF. Supplemented by reference TRBV7-9 and TRBJ2-2, the full variable domain reads DTGVSQNPRHKITKRGQNVTFRCDPISEHNRLYWYRQTLGQGPEFLTYFQNEAQLEKSRLLSDRFSAERPKGSFSTLEIQRTEQGDSAMYLCASSVRPGQGNTGELFFGEGSRLTVL.

This chain joins TRBV5-6 and TRBJ1-5, with 7 bases matching TRBD1. V gave up 1 base and J gave up 3 bases; unmatched junction bases: 4. The germline V gene encodes CDR1 SGHDT and CDR2 YYEEEE. There are 15 residues in the CDR3. CDR3 sequence: CASSLWDSPNQPQHF. Here the CDR3 DNA reads TGTGCCAGCAGCTTGTGGGACAGCCCCAATCAGCCCCAGCATTTT.

In nucleotides, the CDR3 is TGCGCCAGCAGTGAGTCCTGGAGTTACGCCAAAAGCTCCTACAATGAGCAGTTCTTC. Protein sequence: CASSESWSYAKSSYNEQFF. This chain uses TRBV10-1 with TRBJ2-1; D unresolved. Germline V gives CDR1 WNHNN, CDR2 SYGVQD (reference sequence). This CDR3 is built from 19 residues. V was pared by 0 bases and J by 0 bases, with 18 bases between.

The gene calls are TRBV30 and TRBJ2-7; TRBD2 aligns across 10 bases. The CDR3 is 14 residues long. Trimming at V came to 8 bases and at J to 3 bases, leaving 10 bases not matched to a gene. Germline V CDR1 and CDR2: GTSNPN, SVGIG (reference sequence). The CDR3: CAGRRASGSYEQYF. The CDR3 DNA is TGTGCCGGCCGCCGGGCTAGCGGGAGCTACGAGCAGTACTTC.

V gene TRBV28 combines with J gene TRBJ1-2; unclear D gene. The CDR3 sequence is 11 residues long. The germline gives CDR1 MDHEN, CDR2 SYDVKM. V lost 10 bases to trimming and J lost 4 bases, with 10 bases between them. The CDR3, as DNA: TGTGCCACCCTTTTTATCTATGGCTACACCTTC. Translating gives CATLFIYGYTF.

The chain uses TRBV7-9 and TRBJ1-1; D remains ambiguous. The V end lost 5 bases, the J end lost 1 base, and 8 bases lay between the germline ends. Germline CDR1 and CDR2: SEHNR and FQNEAQ (reference sequence). This CDR3 region has 13 residues. The CDR3 is CASSLGSNTEAFF. As DNA, the CDR3 is TGTGCCAGCAGCCTCGGTTCGAACACTGAAGCTTTCTTT.